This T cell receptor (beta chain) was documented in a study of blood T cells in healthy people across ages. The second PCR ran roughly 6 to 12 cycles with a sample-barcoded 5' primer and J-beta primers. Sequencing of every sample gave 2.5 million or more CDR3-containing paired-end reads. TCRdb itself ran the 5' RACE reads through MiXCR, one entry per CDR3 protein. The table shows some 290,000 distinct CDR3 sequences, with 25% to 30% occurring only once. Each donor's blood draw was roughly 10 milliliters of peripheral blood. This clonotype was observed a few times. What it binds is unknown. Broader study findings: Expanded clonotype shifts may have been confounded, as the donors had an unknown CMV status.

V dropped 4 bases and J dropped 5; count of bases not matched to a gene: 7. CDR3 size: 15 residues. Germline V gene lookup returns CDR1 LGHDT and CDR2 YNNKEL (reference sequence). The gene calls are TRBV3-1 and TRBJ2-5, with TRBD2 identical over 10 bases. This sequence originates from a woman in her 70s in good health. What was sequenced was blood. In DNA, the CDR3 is TGTGCCAGCAGCCTGAGGCTAGCGGGAGTGGAGACCCAGTACTTC. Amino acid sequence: CASSLRLAGVETQYF.